A single sample is the source of the 2 T cell receptor beta chains below, sequenced in a study of cytomegalovirus exposure and HLA in healthy donors. Both 60 Vbeta primers and 13 Jbeta primers went into the PCR. TCRdb's table, derived via immunoSEQ multiplex PCR, lists solely in-frame clones and lacks some. This repertoire shows approximately 300,000 clones, under 90% found once; its top ten account for about 0.3%. The sequenced material came from PBMCs. These receptor sequences come from a girl between 2 and 10 years old in good health and CMV-seronegative.

The rearrangement links TRBV27 to TRBJ1-6, with 8 positions matching TRBD1. After removal of 2 bases from V and 7 bases from J, the junction contained 7 bases not matched to a gene. Germline CDR1 and CDR2: MNHEY and SMNVEV (reference sequence). The CDR3 length is 16 residues. CDR3 protein: CASSLEGGDRNSPLHF. The CDR3 nucleotides read TGTGCCAGCAGTTTAGAGGGAGGGGACAGGAATTCACCCCTCCACTTT.

V is TRBV2 and J is TRBJ2-3; no clear D. Trimming stripped 1 base from V and 0 bases from J, with 11 bases between. This CDR3 contains 16 residues. Germline CDR1 and CDR2: SNHLY and FYNNEI. This chain's CDR3 is CASSEGAVSSTDTQYF. The CDR3 bases are TGTGCCAGCAGTGAAGGTGCGGTATCTAGCACAGATACGCAGTATTTT.